These 26 T cell receptor beta chains were all obtained from the same sample, sequenced in a study of OX40 agonist ivuxolimab in advanced cancers. Generated by immunoSEQ multiplex PCR, the TCRdb table keeps only in-frame clones and is missing some. The table records tens of thousands of clones, approximately 83% of them present only once. This specimen was CD4+ or CD8+ T cells sorted from blood, taken in a trial of the OX40 agonist ivuxolimab. Receptor source: an adult with an advanced solid tumor such as melanoma, head and neck, liver or kidney cancer.

The chain uses TRBV4-3 and TRBJ1-2; 9 bases align to TRBD1. Germline-derived CDR1 and CDR2 are LGHNA and YSLEER. The ends lost 4 bases at V and 5 bases at J; junction bases unmatched: 5. The CDR3 spans 14 residues. The CDR3 DNA is TGCGCCAGCAGCCCAGGGACAGGGATGTATGGCTACACCTTC. As protein: CASSPGTGMYGYTF.

The rearrangement joins TRBV6-5 to TRBJ2-5; 8 bases fit TRBD1. J gave up 5 bases and V 2 bases, and 7 bases lay outside the gene matches. Germline CDR1 MNHEY, CDR2 SVGAGI. This CDR3 is built from 15 residues. CDR3 loop: CASSYQRTGRETQYF. The CDR3 nucleotides are TGTGCCAGCAGTTACCAACGGACAGGGCGCGAGACCCAGTACTTC.

The CDR3 DNA reads TGTGCCAGCAGCTTTCTGACAGAAGAGACCCAGTACTTC. It encodes CASSFLTEETQYF. The rearrangement joins TRBV7-2 to TRBJ2-5; TRBD1 is a possible D gene (5 bases). From germline, CDR1 is SGHTA and CDR2 FQGNSA. This CDR3 has 13 residues. The V and J ends lost 3 bases and 3 bases respectively, with 8 bases between them.

This chain uses TRBV11-2 with TRBJ1-2; 7 nucleotides line up with TRBD1. J gave up 4 bases and V 4 bases, and 9 bases lay outside the gene matches. Germline V gene lookup returns CDR1 SGHAT and CDR2 FQNNGV. The CDR3 consists of 15 residues. The CDR3 reads CASSSGTDQFYGYTF. The CDR3 bases are TGTGCCAGCAGCTCCGGGACAGATCAATTCTATGGCTACACCTTC.

The chain is built from TRBV4-1 and TRBJ2-5; D remains unclear. Between the trimmed V and J ends, which lost 0 bases and 5 bases, there was a span of 4 bases. Germline lookup yields CDR1 MGHRA and CDR2 YSYEKL. This CDR3 has 12 residues. Here the CDR3 reads CASSQDLETQYF. The CDR3 DNA sequence: TGCGCCAGCAGCCAAGATCTGGAGACCCAGTACTTC.

V and J are TRBV7-6 and TRBJ2-3; TRBD1 aligns across 8 bases. Germline loops: CDR1 SGHVS, CDR2 FNYEAQ. V lost 5 bases, J lost 3 bases, and 4 bases stayed unmatched. This CDR3 comprises 14 residues. CDR3 coding DNA: TGTGCCAGCAGCCGGGACAGGCTTACAGATACGCAGTATTTT. Translation gives CASSRDRLTDTQYF.

The chain uses TRBV5-3 and TRBJ1-2, with D unresolved. TRBV5-3 is treated as an ORF (open reading frame) with a function not yet certain. CDR3 length: 14 amino acids. V shed 0 bases and J shed 3 bases, with 9 bases lying between them. The CDR3 sequence is CARSLVTPDYGYTF. CDR3 in DNA: TGTGCCAGAAGCTTGGTGACTCCAGACTATGGCTACACCTTC.

V is TRBV10-2 and J is TRBJ2-7; D call uncertain. Germline V gives CDR1 WSHSY, CDR2 SAAADI. Between the trimmed V and J ends, which lost 5 bases and 0 bases, there was a span of 8 bases. CDR3 length equals 13 residues. The CDR3 nucleotides are TGCGCCAGCAGTACGGGCTACTCCTACGAGCAGTACTTC. The encoded protein is CASSTGYSYEQYF.

The V call is TRBV7-2, the J call TRBJ2-3; D remains ambiguous. V shed 4 bases and J shed 4 bases, with 9 bases lying between them. CDR1 is SGHTA and CDR2 is FQGNSA in the germline V gene. The CDR3 is made up of 13 amino acids. This chain's CDR3 is CASSYKTADTQYF. The CDR3 nucleotides read TGTGCCAGCAGCTATAAAACCGCAGATACGCAGTATTTT.

Only one count was recorded for this clone. The junction departs from germline at one end; a sequencing error may be responsible. The chain has TRBV2 and TRBJ2-6, with D perhaps matching TRBD1 (5 bases). The CDR3 runs to 14 residues. In germline, CDR1 is SNHLY, CDR2 FYNNEI. This CDR3 reads CAGIPPTGANVLAF. Written as DNA, the CDR3 is TGTGCCGGTATCCCCCCGACTGGGGCCAACGTCCTGGCTTTC.

CDR3 nucleotides: TGCAGCGGCGTCATTGGGGGGGTAGGCACTGAAGCTTTCTTT. The encoded protein is CSGVIGGVGTEAFF. V and J are TRBV29-1 and TRBJ1-1, with a weak D call TRBD1 (5 bases). The CDR3 sequence is 14 residues long. Trimming removed 7 bases from V and 4 bases from J, with 19 bases in between. Germline V gene data show CDR1 as SQVTM and CDR2 as ANQGSEA.

The chain employs TRBV6-1 and TRBJ1-6; 9 bases align to TRBD1. There are 14 residues in the CDR3. With V trimmed by 10 bases and J by 10 bases, 11 bases remained unmatched. CDR1 and CDR2 (germline): MNHNS, SASEGT. The CDR3 region has the DNA TGTGCCATCCTCCGGGACAGGGTTTACTCACCCCTCCACTTT. It codes for CAILRDRVYSPLHF.

This clone was seen once. This chain's CDR3 is CASSVQSSGNTIYF. In nucleotides, the CDR3 is TGTGCCAGCAGCGTACAGAGCTCTGGAAACACCATATATTTT. This sequence joins TRBV9 and TRBJ1-3; D not certain. Trimming pared 1 base from V and 0 bases from J, leaving 5 bases between. The V gene's germline CDR1 is SGDLS and CDR2 YYNGEE. This CDR3 spans 14 amino acids.

This clone occurred once. V gene TRBV15 combines with J gene TRBJ1-3, with D perhaps TRBD1 (6 bases). Trimming cost V 1 base and J 7 bases, with 14 bases left between them. Germline V CDR1 and CDR2: LNHNV, YYDKDF (reference sequence). This CDR3 contains 15 residues. CDR3 sequence (DNA): TGTGCCACCAGCAGAGCCGGGACACGAGGTAACACCATATATTTT. This translates into CATSRAGTRGNTIYF.

The rearrangement links TRBV6-1 to TRBJ2-3; D is unclear. V was trimmed by 4 bases and J by 3 bases, leaving 11 bases between them. CDR1 and CDR2 (germline): MNHNS, SASEGT. This CDR3 region has 14 residues. CDR3 amino acids: CASSGPQRTDTQYF. The CDR3 bases are TGTGCCAGCAGTGGGCCCCAGAGAACAGATACGCAGTATTTT.

The rearrangement joins TRBV4-3 to TRBJ1-6; 7 nucleotides agree with TRBD1. Germline CDR1 reads LGHNA; CDR2 reads YSLEER. V shed 3 bases and J 9 bases; nucleotides not matched to a gene: 8. The CDR3 covers 15 residues. Here the CDR3 reads CASSQGTGDASPLHF. The CDR3 DNA is TGCGCCAGCAGCCAGGGTACAGGGGATGCTTCACCCCTCCACTTT.

The CDR3 loop is CASSFLGQGASYEQYF. The CDR3 DNA follows: TGTGCCAGCAGCTTCTTGGGACAGGGGGCTTCATACGAGCAGTACTTC. The J gene is TRBJ2-7, the V gene TRBV7-9; 12 nucleotides match TRBD1. This CDR3 spans 16 amino acids. Germline CDR1 is SEHNR and CDR2 is FQNEAQ (reference sequence). V lost 3 bases to trimming and J lost 4 bases; unmatched junction nucleotides: 7.

The chain uses TRBV6-1 and TRBJ2-1; D possibly corresponds to TRBD1 (5 bases). Germline CDR1 MNHNS, CDR2 SASEGT. The V gene lost 2 bases and the J gene lost 0 bases, with 11 bases spanning the gap. The CDR3 is 16 amino acids. The CDR3, as DNA: TGTGCCAGCAGTGAACAGGGTTGGGGCTCCTACAATGAGCAGTTCTTC. This codes for CASSEQGWGSYNEQFF.

A remark on this clone: The sample holds other DNA sequences that translate to the same CDR3. The chain links TRBV5-1 to TRBJ1-6; D is unclear. The CDR3 loop spans 14 amino acids. CDR1 and CDR2 from the germline V gene are SGHRS and YFSETQ. The V gene lost 0 bases and the J gene lost 7 bases, with 8 bases spanning the gap. This CDR3 is CASSLEGGNSPLHF. CDR3 DNA sequence: TGCGCCAGCAGCTTGGAAGGCGGGAATTCACCCCTCCACTTT.

This chain uses TRBV5-5 with TRBJ1-5; D is undetermined. This CDR3 is 13 amino acids long. CDR1 and CDR2 from the germline V gene are SGHKS and YYEKEE (reference sequence). The germline V and J ends were trimmed by 1 base and 1 base, with 3 bases remaining between them. The CDR3 nucleotides are TGTGCCAGCAGCTTGTACAGCAATCAGCCCCAGCATTTT. Its translation is CASSLYSNQPQHF.

This rearrangement joins TRBV18 to TRBJ2-5, with D unresolved. The V end was cut by 2 bases, the J end by 2 bases, with 6 bases between. Germline V gives CDR1 KGHSH, CDR2 LQKENI. The CDR3 consists of 13 residues. This chain's CDR3 is CASSPTPQETQYF. The CDR3 DNA reads as TGTGCCAGCTCACCAACCCCTCAAGAGACCCAGTACTTC.

The genes are TRBV7-9 and TRBJ2-1, with TRBD2 matching over 7 bases. V dropped 1 base and J dropped 0; count of bases not matched to a gene: 6. This CDR3 spans 17 amino acids. CDR1 is SEHNR, CDR2 FQNEAQ, per germline (reference sequence). The CDR3 here is CASSLVLRGSSYNEQFF. CDR3 bases: TGTGCCAGCAGCTTAGTCTTGCGGGGGAGCTCCTACAATGAGCAGTTCTTC.

The chain links TRBV4-1 to TRBJ1-1, with unresolved D. The CDR3 has 17 amino acids. The ends were cut back, 3 bases at V and 2 bases at J, with 19 bases in the middle. From germline, CDR1 is MGHRA and CDR2 YSYEKL. For the CDR3, the DNA is TGCGCCAGCAGCCAGGCAGCCGGAGGTTGGTTTAACACTGAAGCTTTCTTT. The encoded protein is CASSQAAGGWFNTEAFF.

This clone was seen a few times. The chain recombines TRBV10-3 with TRBJ1-2, with a tentative D call TRBD1 (6 bases). V was shortened by 7 bases and J by 6 bases, with 9 bases between the two germline ends. The CDR3 is made up of 11 amino acids. Per the germline V gene, CDR1 is ENHRY and CDR2 is SYGVKD. In DNA, the CDR3 is TGTGCCATCACCGGGGACAATGGCTACACCTTC. Protein: CAITGDNGYTF.

The chain has TRBV6-5 and TRBJ1-2, with 9 bases aligning to TRBD1. Germline V gene lookup returns CDR1 MNHEY and CDR2 SVGAGI. This CDR3 comprises 12 residues. Losses at the gene ends were 5 bases for V and 6 bases for J; bases not matched to a gene: 1. Here the CDR3 DNA reads TGTGCCAGCAGTCGACAGGGGGATGGCTACACCTTC. This gives the protein CASSRQGDGYTF.

This clone occurred a few times. This chain connects TRBV6-5 to TRBJ2-7, with TRBD1 matching 10 bases. The germline gives CDR1 MNHEY, CDR2 SVGAGI. CDR3 size: 16 residues. Unmatched junction bases numbered 8, after V lost 2 bases and J lost 4 bases. The CDR3 coding sequence is TGTGCCAGCAGTTACCGACAGGGGGCTGGGTGGTACGAGCAGTACTTC. Protein sequence: CASSYRQGAGWYEQYF.